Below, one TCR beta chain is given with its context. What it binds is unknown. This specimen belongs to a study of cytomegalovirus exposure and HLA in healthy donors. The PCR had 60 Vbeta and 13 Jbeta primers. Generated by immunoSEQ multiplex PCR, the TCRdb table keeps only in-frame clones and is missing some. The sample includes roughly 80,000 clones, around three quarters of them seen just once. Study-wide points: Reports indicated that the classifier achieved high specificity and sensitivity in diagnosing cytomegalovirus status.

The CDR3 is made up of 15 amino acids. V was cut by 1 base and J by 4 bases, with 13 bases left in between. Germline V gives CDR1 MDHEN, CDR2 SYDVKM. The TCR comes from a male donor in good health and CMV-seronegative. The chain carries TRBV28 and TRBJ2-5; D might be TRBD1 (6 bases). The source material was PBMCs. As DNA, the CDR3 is TGTGCCAGCAGTTTATCGTGGCAGGGGCGAGAGACCCAGTACTTC. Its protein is CASSLSWQGRETQYF.